These 13 T cell receptor beta chains were sequenced from one sample in a study of blood T cell repertoires in COVID-19. Assay: immunoSEQ multiplex PCR; the TCRdb copy retains only in-frame clones and omits some. The data contain more than 70,000 clones, 88% of them singletons. Source material: peripheral blood. The receptor set was obtained from a human donor in a cohort sampled during active COVID-19.

The genes are TRBV2 and TRBJ1-1; 7 bases match TRBD1. With 8 bases clipped from V and 2 bases from J, the junction kept 2 bases outside the gene matches. The CDR3 runs 12 residues. The germline V gene encodes CDR1 SNHLY and CDR2 FYNNEI. CDR3 bases: TGTGCCAGCTGGACAGGAAACACTGAAGCTTTCTTT. Amino acid sequence: CASWTGNTEAFF.

This clone was detected only a few times. The chain combines TRBV19 with TRBJ2-1; a possible D gene is TRBD2 (6 bases). Germline CDR1 reads LNHDA; CDR2 reads SQIVND (reference sequence). V was pared by 1 base and J by 5 bases, with 21 bases between. The CDR3 has 18 residues. As DNA, the CDR3 is TGTGCCAGTAGTATAGTGTCGGTGGGAGGTAGGAGAGACAATGAGCAGTTCTTC. Protein: CASSIVSVGGRRDNEQFF. The full variable domain, rest sourced from reference TRBV19 and TRBJ2-1, is DGGITQSPKYLFRKEGQNVTLSCEQNLNHDAMYWYRQDPGQGLRLIYYSQIVNDFQKGDIAEGYSVSREKKESFPLTVTSAQKNPTAFYLCASSIVSVGGRRDNEQFFGPGTRLTVL.

This rearrangement joins TRBV29-1 to TRBJ2-7; the match to TRBD1 covers 8 bases. The germline CDR1 and CDR2 sequences are SQVTM and ANQGSEA. CDR3 size: 12 residues. J gave up 5 bases and V 6 bases, and 6 bases lay outside the gene matches. CDR3 DNA sequence: TGCAGCGTCGAACAGGGGGTCAACGAGCAGTACTTC. Protein sequence: CSVEQGVNEQYF.

The chain carries TRBV3-1 (or the pseudogene TRBV3-2) and TRBJ2-7, with TRBD2 matching over 7 bases. V trimming: 1 base; J trimming: 3 bases; junction bases outside the gene matches: 15. This CDR3 contains 18 residues. CDR1 is LGHDT, CDR2 YNNKEL, per germline (reference sequence). The CDR3 nucleotides read TGTGCCAGCAGCCAAGGCCCTGGGGGGAGGGGAAGGAGCTACGAGCAGTACTTC. It codes for CASSQGPGGRGRSYEQYF.

This clone was seen only a few times. This chain uses TRBV5-5 with TRBJ1-6, with D perhaps matching TRBD1 (6 bases). The CDR3 contains 16 residues. The germline CDR1 and CDR2 sequences are SGHKS and YYEKEE (reference sequence). Trimming cost V 5 bases and J 7 bases, with 19 bases left between them. The CDR3 DNA reads TGTGCCAGCAGTTATTTTCACGGGACACGGAATTCACCCCTCCACTTT. This sequence encodes CASSYFHGTRNSPLHF.

This clone was observed a single time. This rearrangement joins TRBV18 to TRBJ1-6; perhaps TRBD1 as D (6 bases). The CDR3 spans 16 residues. Germline CDR1 is KGHSH and CDR2 is LQKENI. V dropped 2 bases and J dropped 7 bases, with 15 bases sitting between them. CDR3 loop: CASSPSRAGVNSPLHF. CDR3 coding DNA: TGTGCCAGCTCACCATCCAGGGCAGGGGTAAATTCACCCCTCCACTTT. Together with reference TRBV18 and TRBJ1-6, the CDR3 gives the full variable domain: NAGVMQNPRHLVRRRGQEARLRCSPMKGHSHVYWYRQLPEEGLKFMVYLQKENIIDESGMPKERFSAEFPKEGPSILRIQQVVRGDSAAYFCASSPSRAGVNSPLHFGNGTRLTVT.

The chain carries TRBV20-1 and TRBJ2-1, with 10 positions matching TRBD2. Germline loops: CDR1 DFQATT, CDR2 SNEGSKA (reference sequence). With 3 bases clipped from V and 7 bases from J, the junction kept 3 bases outside the gene matches. There are 13 residues in the CDR3. This CDR3 is CSASQAGGNEQFF. In DNA form, the CDR3 reads TGCAGTGCTAGTCAAGCGGGAGGGAATGAGCAGTTCTTC.

The rearrangement uses TRBV7-3 and TRBJ2-3; tentative D call: TRBD1 (6 bases). Germline V CDR1 and CDR2: SGHTA, FQGTGA. The CDR3 consists of 15 residues. Trimming cost V 3 bases and J 8 bases, with 18 bases left between them. The CDR3 DNA reads TGTGCCAGCAGCTTCACAGGGAGTCCGCCGCGTACGCAGTATTTT. This encodes CASSFTGSPPRTQYF.

The genes are TRBV27 and TRBJ2-2; 8 bases agree with TRBD1. The germline V gene encodes CDR1 MNHEY and CDR2 SMNVEV (reference sequence). V lost 7 bases and J lost 1; bases outside the gene matches: 5. The CDR3 sequence is 15 residues long. The CDR3 sequence is CASTPDRGNTGELFF. CDR3 nucleotide sequence: TGTGCCAGCACTCCCGACAGGGGGAACACCGGGGAGCTGTTTTTT.

The CDR3: CASSHRVGTGELFF. The CDR3 coding sequence is TGTGCCAGCAGCCACAGGGTTGGGACCGGGGAGCTGTTTTTT. The chain combines TRBV7-6 with TRBJ2-2; a possible D gene is TRBD1 (6 bases). The V gene's germline CDR1 is SGHVS and CDR2 FNYEAQ. V gave up 5 bases and J gave up 5 bases, with 12 bases separating them. This CDR3 is 14 amino acids long.

The rearrangement uses TRBV6-5 and TRBJ1-1, with 8 positions matching TRBD1. There are 14 residues in the CDR3. CDR1 and CDR2 (germline): MNHEY, SVGAGI. Losses at the gene ends were 7 bases for V and 5 bases for J; bases not matched to a gene: 9. Here the CDR3 reads CASNRGGQSTEAFF. In nucleotides, the CDR3 is TGTGCCAGCAACAGGGGGGGACAGTCTACTGAAGCTTTCTTT.

The J gene is TRBJ1-2, the V gene TRBV27; TRBD1 matches 10 bases. J gave up 9 bases and V 4 bases, and 14 bases lay outside the gene matches. This CDR3 region has 16 residues. CDR1 and CDR2 from the germline V gene are MNHEY and SMNVEV (reference sequence). DNA for the CDR3: TGTGCCAGCAGTTCCCAACCCGGGACAGGGGAGCTGAGCTACACCTTC. Protein sequence: CASSSQPGTGELSYTF.

The chain carries TRBV10-2 and TRBJ1-1; no clear D. The germline gives CDR1 WSHSY, CDR2 SAAADI. V was shortened by 2 bases and J by 3 bases, with 4 bases between the two germline ends. The CDR3 sequence is 12 residues long. CDR3 protein: CASSEEYTEAFF. The CDR3 nucleotides are TGCGCCAGCAGTGAGGAGTACACTGAAGCTTTCTTT.